The source of this T cell receptor beta chain is a study of T cells in Graves' hyperthyroidism and ophthalmopathy. The CDR3 extends over 13 amino acids. In germline, CDR1 is GTSNPN, CDR2 SVGIG (reference sequence). V was clipped by 2 bases and J by 7 bases, with 12 bases between them. Amplification of TCR beta CDR3 regions was performed using RNA transcripts as template. A first-round RT-PCR of the TCR CDR3 used the HTBI primer set. MiXCR, applied by TCRdb to the multiplex PCR reads, yields one record per CDR3 protein. The data hold around 690,000 distinct CDR3 sequences, with less than 25% observed a single time. A few counts support this clonotype.

Specimen: blood. This TCR derives from a man between 25 and 39 years old with Graves' ophthalmopathy. The chain couples TRBV30 to TRBJ1-5, with a possible D match to TRBD1 (5 bases). CDR3 coding DNA: TGTGCCTGGAGTTGGGGGGGTCGGCAGCCCCAGCATTTT. Translating it yields CAWSWGGRQPQHF.